Listed below are T cell receptor beta chains from one sample, sequenced in a study of blood T cell repertoires in COVID-19. Method: immunoSEQ multiplex PCR; TCRdb's copy keeps in-frame clones and lacks some. The data show a few hundred thousand clones, around 91% seen once. The sample was PBMCs or T cells enriched from blood (not recorded which). Source of these receptors: a man aged 30 to 45 who had recovered from COVID-19. The CDR3 runs from the conserved cysteine through the conserved F or W. Fields, in order: J gene, D gene, V gene, clone size, CDR3 DNA, CDR3 protein. D genes are given only for firm matches. Expanded clones get a size class; other rows say once, few or many, or leave the size out.

j_call: TRBJ1-4; d_call: .; v_call: TRBV18; clone_size: .; cdr3_nt: TGTGCCAGCTCACCGGGGGCCATTAATGAAAAACTGTTTTTT; cdr3_aa: CASSPGAINEKLFF
j_call: TRBJ1-5; d_call: TRBD1; v_call: TRBV19; clone_size: .; cdr3_nt: TGTGCCAGTAGTGGACAGGGAGGCAATCAGCCCCAGCATTTT; cdr3_aa: CASSGQGGNQPQHF
j_call: TRBJ2-7; d_call: TRBD2; v_call: TRBV6-5; clone_size: .; cdr3_nt: TGTGCCAGCAGTTCCCCTTGGGAGGGGAGCGGCGAGCAGTACTTC; cdr3_aa: CASSSPWEGSGEQYF
j_call: TRBJ1-2; d_call: TRBD1; v_call: TRBV6-6; clone_size: .; cdr3_nt: TGTGCCAGCACCGAGACAGGGAATGGCTACACCTTC; cdr3_aa: CASTETGNGYTF
j_call: TRBJ1-3; d_call: .; v_call: TRBV3-1/TRBV3-2; clone_size: once; cdr3_nt: TGTGCCAGCAGCCCGACAATGGGCGCAGGAAACACCATATATTTT; cdr3_aa: CASSPTMGAGNTIYF
j_call: TRBJ2-7; d_call: TRBD1; v_call: TRBV11-2; clone_size: .; cdr3_nt: TGTGCCAGCAGCCACTTGACAGGGGAGTCCGAGCAGTACTTC; cdr3_aa: CASSHLTGESEQYF
j_call: TRBJ1-2; d_call: .; v_call: TRBV25-1; clone_size: .; cdr3_nt: TGTGCCAGCAGTGACGCGGGGCACGGGGACTATGGCTACACCTTC; cdr3_aa: CASSDAGHGDYGYTF
j_call: TRBJ1-5; d_call: .; v_call: TRBV24-1; clone_size: once; cdr3_nt: TGTGCCACCAGTGCGGGGGGCGGGGGAAAGCCCCAGCATTTT; cdr3_aa: CATSAGGGGKPQHF
j_call: TRBJ1-3; d_call: TRBD1; v_call: TRBV9; clone_size: .; cdr3_nt: TGTGCCAGCAGCGGAACAGGGGCTTTGGGAAACACCATATATTTT; cdr3_aa: CASSGTGALGNTIYF
j_call: TRBJ2-7; d_call: .; v_call: TRBV28; clone_size: .; cdr3_nt: TGTGCCAGCAGTTCGGAGGGACCCCTCCCAGGGCAGTACTTC; cdr3_aa: CASSSEGPLPGQYF
j_call: TRBJ2-3; d_call: TRBD2; v_call: TRBV2; clone_size: once; cdr3_nt: TGTGCCAGCAGACCCTCACTAGCGGGAGCCCCTTCCACGCAGTATTTT; cdr3_aa: CASRPSLAGAPSTQYF
j_call: TRBJ2-3; d_call: TRBD2; v_call: TRBV5-1; clone_size: .; cdr3_nt: TGCGCCAGCAGCTTGGGACTAGCGGGAGGGGCAGATACGCAGTATTTT; cdr3_aa: CASSLGLAGGADTQYF
j_call: TRBJ2-7; d_call: TRBD2; v_call: TRBV29-1; clone_size: .; cdr3_nt: TGCAGCGTTGAATTTATCACTAGCGAGGCCTACGAGCAGTACTTC; cdr3_aa: CSVEFITSEAYEQYF
j_call: TRBJ1-4; d_call: .; v_call: TRBV19; clone_size: few; cdr3_nt: TGTGCCAGCCGGGCGGAGGCTAATGAAAAACTGTTTTTT; cdr3_aa: CASRAEANEKLFF
j_call: TRBJ2-5; d_call: TRBD1; v_call: TRBV9; clone_size: .; cdr3_nt: TGTGCCAGCAGCGTAGGGTCAGGGGGAGAGACCCAGTACTTC; cdr3_aa: CASSVGSGGETQYF
j_call: TRBJ2-1; d_call: .; v_call: TRBV7-6; clone_size: .; cdr3_nt: TGTGCCAGCAGCTTAGCTGGCGGGAAGCTCATATCCTACAATGAGCAGTTCTTC; cdr3_aa: CASSLAGGKLISYNEQFF
j_call: TRBJ2-7; d_call: TRBD2; v_call: TRBV28; clone_size: .; cdr3_nt: TGTGCCAGCATCGGGCCAGCGGGAGGGCCCTACGAGCAGTACTTC; cdr3_aa: CASIGPAGGPYEQYF
j_call: TRBJ2-5; d_call: TRBD2; v_call: TRBV5-1; clone_size: .; cdr3_nt: TGCGCCAGCAGCACCCGCCCCGGCGGGAGGGGCGAGACCCAGTACTTC; cdr3_aa: CASSTRPGGRGETQYF
j_call: TRBJ2-3; d_call: .; v_call: TRBV9; clone_size: .; cdr3_nt: TGTGCCAGCAGCCTTGCCCCGGGGACGCAGTATTTT; cdr3_aa: CASSLAPGTQYF
j_call: TRBJ1-5; d_call: .; v_call: TRBV7-9; clone_size: .; cdr3_nt: TGTGCCAGCAGCTTTGAGGGAGATCAGCCCCAGCATTTT; cdr3_aa: CASSFEGDQPQHF
j_call: TRBJ2-1; d_call: .; v_call: TRBV12-3/TRBV12-4; clone_size: .; cdr3_nt: TGTGCCAGCAGTCCCAGGACTGGGGGGGAGCAGTTCTTC; cdr3_aa: CASSPRTGGEQFF
j_call: TRBJ2-7; d_call: TRBD1; v_call: TRBV30; clone_size: .; cdr3_nt: TGTGCCTGGGGAGAGTGGGGACAGGGGGCAAATAAGCAGTACTTC; cdr3_aa: CAWGEWGQGANKQYF
j_call: TRBJ2-1; d_call: TRBD1; v_call: TRBV28; clone_size: .; cdr3_nt: TGTGCCAGCAGACAGGGGGGCAATGAGCAGTTCTTC; cdr3_aa: CASRQGGNEQFF
j_call: TRBJ1-4; d_call: TRBD1; v_call: TRBV19; clone_size: .; cdr3_nt: TGTGCCAGTAGTCCCTTGGACAGGGATCACGAAAAACTGTTTTTT; cdr3_aa: CASSPLDRDHEKLFF
j_call: TRBJ2-7; d_call: .; v_call: TRBV6-5; clone_size: .; cdr3_nt: TGTGCCAGCAGTTACACGGAGCACCACGAGCAGTACTTC; cdr3_aa: CASSYTEHHEQYF
j_call: TRBJ2-3; d_call: TRBD2; v_call: TRBV4-2; clone_size: .; cdr3_nt: TGTGCCAGCAGCCAAGAAAGCGGGAGTCGGCCAGATACGCAGTATTTT; cdr3_aa: CASSQESGSRPDTQYF
j_call: TRBJ1-1; d_call: TRBD1; v_call: TRBV7-6; clone_size: .; cdr3_nt: TGTGCCAGCAGCTTAGCTGCCGAGACAGGGAGTACTTTCTTT; cdr3_aa: CASSLAAETGSTFF
j_call: TRBJ2-2; d_call: .; v_call: TRBV11-2; clone_size: .; cdr3_nt: TGTGCCAGCAGCTTTAGGGGAACCGGGGAGCTGTTTTTT; cdr3_aa: CASSFRGTGELFF
j_call: TRBJ1-6; d_call: TRBD1; v_call: TRBV27; clone_size: .; cdr3_nt: TGTGCCAGCAGCTCGCAGGGGGCAGTCTATAATTCACCCCTCCACTTT; cdr3_aa: CASSSQGAVYNSPLHF
j_call: TRBJ2-2; d_call: .; v_call: TRBV9; clone_size: .; cdr3_nt: TGTGCCAGCAGCATCGGGAACACCGGGGAGCTGTTTTTT; cdr3_aa: CASSIGNTGELFF
j_call: TRBJ2-5; d_call: .; v_call: TRBV29-1; clone_size: .; cdr3_nt: TGCAGCGGGGTCGGAAGGGCGGGTGTGCAAGAGACCCAGTACTTC; cdr3_aa: CSGVGRAGVQETQYF
j_call: TRBJ2-5; d_call: .; v_call: TRBV6-5; clone_size: .; cdr3_nt: TGTGCCAGCAGTACTCTTGTGGCCCAGTACTTC; cdr3_aa: CASSTLVAQYF
j_call: TRBJ2-7; d_call: TRBD1; v_call: TRBV18; clone_size: .; cdr3_nt: TGTGCCAGCTCACCCTCGGACAGGTCATCCTACGAGCAGTACTTC; cdr3_aa: CASSPSDRSSYEQYF
j_call: TRBJ1-2; d_call: .; v_call: TRBV10-2; clone_size: once; cdr3_nt: TGCGCCAGCAGTGAGGGCACCGCCTATGGCTACACCTTC; cdr3_aa: CASSEGTAYGYTF
j_call: TRBJ2-5; d_call: TRBD2; v_call: TRBV30; clone_size: .; cdr3_nt: TGTGCCTGGAGGCCCTGGACTAGCGGGAGAGAGACCCAGTACTTC; cdr3_aa: CAWRPWTSGRETQYF
j_call: TRBJ1-4; d_call: .; v_call: TRBV11-2; clone_size: .; cdr3_nt: TGTGCCAGCAGCTTAGAGGAGGCGGGTCCAACTAATGAAAAACTGTTTTTT; cdr3_aa: CASSLEEAGPTNEKLFF
j_call: TRBJ2-7; d_call: TRBD2; v_call: TRBV5-4; clone_size: once; cdr3_nt: TGTGCCAGCAGCTCCGGGGGGTGGGAGCAGTACTTC; cdr3_aa: CASSSGGWEQYF
j_call: TRBJ1-1; d_call: .; v_call: TRBV6-4; clone_size: once; cdr3_nt: TGTGCCAGCAGTGACGGGGGGAGCAACACTGAAGCTTTCTTT; cdr3_aa: CASSDGGSNTEAFF
j_call: TRBJ2-1; d_call: .; v_call: TRBV5-4; clone_size: .; cdr3_nt: TGTGCCAGCAGCCTAGCAAGAACTGAGCAGTTCTTC; cdr3_aa: CASSLARTEQFF
j_call: TRBJ2-6; d_call: TRBD1; v_call: TRBV7-8; clone_size: .; cdr3_nt: TGTGCCAGCAGCTTAACGGGACAGGGGGCTGGGGCCAACGTCCTGACTTTC; cdr3_aa: CASSLTGQGAGANVLTF
j_call: TRBJ2-2; d_call: TRBD2; v_call: TRBV27; clone_size: .; cdr3_nt: TGTGCCAGCAGTTTCGGGGGGGACACCGGGGAGCTGTTTTTT; cdr3_aa: CASSFGGDTGELFF
j_call: TRBJ1-1; d_call: .; v_call: TRBV5-1; clone_size: .; cdr3_nt: TGCGCCAGCAGCTTGTCAGCCAGGGTCATTGCGGACACTGAAGCTTTCTTT; cdr3_aa: CASSLSARVIADTEAFF
j_call: TRBJ2-2; d_call: .; v_call: TRBV12-3/TRBV12-4; clone_size: .; cdr3_nt: TGTGCCAGCAGAACAGAGAAAGACGGGGAGCTGTTTTTT; cdr3_aa: CASRTEKDGELFF
j_call: TRBJ2-2; d_call: TRBD1; v_call: TRBV13; clone_size: .; cdr3_nt: TGTGCCAGCAGCTCTACTCCTCCGGGACAGGGGGCAGTTAGCGGGGAGCTGTTTTTT; cdr3_aa: CASSSTPPGQGAVSGELFF
j_call: TRBJ2-5; d_call: TRBD2; v_call: TRBV28; clone_size: .; cdr3_nt: TGTGCCAGCAGTTTTATGGGACTAGCGGGGTCCGGGACCCAGTACTTC; cdr3_aa: CASSFMGLAGSGTQYF
j_call: TRBJ2-2; d_call: TRBD2; v_call: TRBV7-8; clone_size: once; cdr3_nt: TGTGCCAGCAGCCATACTAGCGGGAGGGCCGTCACCGGGGAGCTGTTTTTT; cdr3_aa: CASSHTSGRAVTGELFF
j_call: TRBJ2-3; d_call: TRBD1; v_call: TRBV18; clone_size: .; cdr3_nt: TGTGCCAGCTCACAGAGACAGGGGTCTAGCACAGATACGCAGTATTTT; cdr3_aa: CASSQRQGSSTDTQYF
j_call: TRBJ1-2; d_call: .; v_call: TRBV28; clone_size: .; cdr3_nt: TGTGCCAGCAGTCTACCCGGGGGGGGCTATGGCTACACCTTC; cdr3_aa: CASSLPGGGYGYTF
j_call: TRBJ2-3; d_call: TRBD2; v_call: TRBV7-3; clone_size: .; cdr3_nt: TGTGCCAGCAGCCCTTCGGTAGCGGGAGGCCGGGATACGCAGTATTTT; cdr3_aa: CASSPSVAGGRDTQYF
j_call: TRBJ2-1; d_call: TRBD2; v_call: TRBV7-6; clone_size: .; cdr3_nt: TGTGCCAGCAGCTTAACTAGCGGGAGTGGGAATGAGCAGTTCTTC; cdr3_aa: CASSLTSGSGNEQFF
j_call: TRBJ1-3; d_call: .; v_call: TRBV11-3; clone_size: .; cdr3_nt: TGTGCCAGCAGCTTCCGACCCGGGGGGCACCTCTCTGGAAACACCATATATTTT; cdr3_aa: CASSFRPGGHLSGNTIYF
j_call: TRBJ2-1; d_call: TRBD2; v_call: TRBV29-1; clone_size: .; cdr3_nt: TGCAGCGTCATGGGGCTAGCGGAAAGCTCCTCCTACAATGAGCAGTTCTTC; cdr3_aa: CSVMGLAESSSYNEQFF
j_call: TRBJ2-5; d_call: TRBD2; v_call: TRBV6-5; clone_size: .; cdr3_nt: TGTGCCAGCAGTTATTGGGCGGGAGGAAAAGAGACCCAGTACTTC; cdr3_aa: CASSYWAGGKETQYF
j_call: TRBJ2-5; d_call: TRBD2; v_call: TRBV15; clone_size: .; cdr3_nt: TGTGCCACCAGCAGAGATATAACTAGCGGACAAGAGACCCAGTACTTC; cdr3_aa: CATSRDITSGQETQYF